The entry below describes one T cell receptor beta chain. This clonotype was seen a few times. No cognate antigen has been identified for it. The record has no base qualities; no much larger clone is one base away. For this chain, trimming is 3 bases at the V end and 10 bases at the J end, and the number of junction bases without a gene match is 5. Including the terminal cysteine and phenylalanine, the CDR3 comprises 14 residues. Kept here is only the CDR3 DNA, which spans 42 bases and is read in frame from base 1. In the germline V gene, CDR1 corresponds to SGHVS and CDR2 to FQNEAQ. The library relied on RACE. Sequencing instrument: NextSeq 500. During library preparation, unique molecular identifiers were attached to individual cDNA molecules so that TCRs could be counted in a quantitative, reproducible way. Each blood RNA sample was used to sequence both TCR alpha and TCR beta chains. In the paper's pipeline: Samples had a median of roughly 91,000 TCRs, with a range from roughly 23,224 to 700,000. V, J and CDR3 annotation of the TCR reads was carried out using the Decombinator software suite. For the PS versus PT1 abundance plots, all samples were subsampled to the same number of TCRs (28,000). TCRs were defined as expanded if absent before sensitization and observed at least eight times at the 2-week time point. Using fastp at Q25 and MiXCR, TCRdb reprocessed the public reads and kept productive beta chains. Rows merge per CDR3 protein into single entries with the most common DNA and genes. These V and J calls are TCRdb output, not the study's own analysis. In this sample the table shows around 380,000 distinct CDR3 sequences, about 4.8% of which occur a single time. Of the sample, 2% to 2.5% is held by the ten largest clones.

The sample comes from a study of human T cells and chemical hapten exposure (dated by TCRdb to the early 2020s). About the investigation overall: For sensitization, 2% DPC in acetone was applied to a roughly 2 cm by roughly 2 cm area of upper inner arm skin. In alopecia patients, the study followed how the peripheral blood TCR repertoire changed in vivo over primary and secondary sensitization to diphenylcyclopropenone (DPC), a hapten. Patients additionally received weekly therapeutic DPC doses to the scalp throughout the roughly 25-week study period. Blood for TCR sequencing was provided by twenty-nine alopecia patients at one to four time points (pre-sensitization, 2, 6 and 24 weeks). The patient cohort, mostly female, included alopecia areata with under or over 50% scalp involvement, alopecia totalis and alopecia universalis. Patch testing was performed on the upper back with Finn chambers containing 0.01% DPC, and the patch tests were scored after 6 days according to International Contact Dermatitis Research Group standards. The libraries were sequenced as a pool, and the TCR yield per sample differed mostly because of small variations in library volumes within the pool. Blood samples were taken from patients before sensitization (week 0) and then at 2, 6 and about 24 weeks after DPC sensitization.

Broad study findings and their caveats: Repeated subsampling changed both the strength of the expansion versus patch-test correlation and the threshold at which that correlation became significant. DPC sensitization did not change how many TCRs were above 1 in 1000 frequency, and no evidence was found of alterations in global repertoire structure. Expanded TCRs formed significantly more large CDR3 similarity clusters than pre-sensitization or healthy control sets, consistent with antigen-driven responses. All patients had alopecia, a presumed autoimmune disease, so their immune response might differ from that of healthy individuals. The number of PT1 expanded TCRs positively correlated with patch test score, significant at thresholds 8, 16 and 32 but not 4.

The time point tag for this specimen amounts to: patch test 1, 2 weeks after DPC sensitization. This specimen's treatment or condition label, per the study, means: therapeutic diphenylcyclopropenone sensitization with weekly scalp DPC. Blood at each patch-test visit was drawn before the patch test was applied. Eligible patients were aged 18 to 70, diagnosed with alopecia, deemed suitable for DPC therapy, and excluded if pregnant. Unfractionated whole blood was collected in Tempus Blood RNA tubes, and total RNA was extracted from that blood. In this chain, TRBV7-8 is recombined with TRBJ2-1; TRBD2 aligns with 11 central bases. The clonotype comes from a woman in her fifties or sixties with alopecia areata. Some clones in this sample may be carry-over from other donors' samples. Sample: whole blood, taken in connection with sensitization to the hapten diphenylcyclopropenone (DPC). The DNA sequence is TGTGCCAGCAGCTTCACTAGCGGGAGAGGAGAGCAGTTCTTC. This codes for CASSFTSGRGEQFF.